Sequencing of this T cell receptor beta chain was carried out in a study of beta chain features in type 1 diabetes. Study-level points and caveats: TCRB CDR3s were moderately but significantly shorter in Type 1 diabetes patients in all four CD4+ subsets.

On this clone itself: Its antigen is currently unknown.

Expressed TCRB transcripts were sequenced after all isolated RNA was converted to cDNA. This table comes from immunoSEQ multiplex PCR, and its TCRdb copy is limited to in-frame clones, with some not included. Among 400,000 to 600,000 clones listed, 25% to 35% were seen once. Populations obtained by sorting all exceeded 98% purity. This TCR was recovered from a man aged 18 to 29 in good health. Sample: naive CD4+ T cells from blood.

The CDR3 sequence is CASISGTGKVEQYF. CDR3 bases: TGTGCCAGCATCTCCGGGACAGGGAAAGTCGAGCAGTACTTC. The V and J genes are TRBV7-9 and TRBJ2-7; 9 bases map to TRBD1. Germline trimming cut 7 bases from V and 6 bases from J; bases unmatched to any gene: 10. The CDR3 is 14 amino acids. Per germline, CDR1 SEHNR and CDR2 FQNEAQ (reference sequence).